What follows are 18 T cell receptor beta chains derived from one specimen sequenced in a study (dated by TCRdb to the mid-2010s). Libraries were made using 5' RACE. The instrument given in TCRdb is Illumina MiSeq. Using fastp trimming at Q25 and MiXCR clonotype assembly, TCRdb reanalyzed the public sequencing data and kept in-frame beta chains. Every distinct CDR3 protein forms one entry, paired with its most common genes and DNA. A total of about 42,000 distinct CDR3 sequences appear in this sample, roughly 31% of them only once. The ten largest account for about 4% of the sample. The sample was tumor-infiltrating memory CD4+ T cells sorted from the breast tumor. Sample cell subset or site, as interpreted from the label and publication: memory CD4+ T cells, CD4+CD45RO+CD25-. The receptors stem from a female donor with breast cancer.

This clonotype was seen more than once but under ten times. This chain connects TRBV20-1 to TRBJ2-7; possibly TRBD1 for D (6 bases). The V and J ends lost 6 bases and 5 bases respectively, with 20 bases between them. CDR3 length: 14 amino acids. Germline CDR1 reads DFQATT; CDR2 reads SNEGSKA (reference sequence). CDR3 in DNA: TGCAGTGCCCGAAGCCCAACAGGGACGGACGAGCAGTACTTC. Translating gives CSARSPTGTDEQYF.

Only a few counts were recorded for this clonotype. The V gene is TRBV13, the J gene TRBJ1-4; D is possibly TRBD1 (6 bases). The germline CDR1 and CDR2 sequences are PRHDT and FYEKMQ (reference sequence). V was pared by 5 bases and J by 8 bases, with 21 bases between. This CDR3 is built from 16 residues. The CDR3 protein is CASSPQRDIRGEKLFF. Here the CDR3 DNA reads TGTGCCAGCAGCCCCCAGCGGGACATCAGGGGAGAAAAACTGTTTTTT.

This clonotype turned up a few times. The gene calls are TRBV5-1 and TRBJ2-1; 7 bases match TRBD2. V was clipped by 4 bases and J by 3 bases; unmatched bases: 16. This CDR3 spans 18 amino acids. Germline loops: CDR1 SGHRS, CDR2 YFSETQ. CDR3 amino acids: CASSTPNLAEKDYNEQFF. CDR3 in DNA: TGCGCCAGCAGCACCCCAAACCTAGCGGAGAAAGACTACAATGAGCAGTTCTTC. Drawing the rest from reference TRBV5-1 and TRBJ2-1, the complete variable domain is KAGVTQTPRYLIKTRGQQVTLSCSPISGHRSVSWYQQTPGQGLQFLFEYFSETQRNKGNFPGRFSGRQFSNSRSEMNVSTLELGDSALYLCASSTPNLAEKDYNEQFFGPGTRLTVL.

Many counts were recorded for this clonotype. This rearrangement joins TRBV9 to TRBJ2-5; D remains unclear. The V gene's germline CDR1 is SGDLS and CDR2 YYNGEE. Deletions cut 0 bases from V and 4 bases from J, with 13 bases between. The CDR3 runs to 15 residues. Here the CDR3 DNA reads TGTGCCAGCAGCGTAGCTGCCGGCCCCCTAGAGACCCAGTACTTC. Its protein is CASSVAAGPLETQYF.

The V and J genes are TRBV12-3 or TRBV12-4 and TRBJ2-5; D is uncertain. This CDR3 spans 14 amino acids. Trimming removed 5 bases at V and 1 base at J, with 11 bases between. The CDR3 DNA follows: TGTGCCAGCAGTAAGGGTTCCCCCCAAGAGACCCAGTACTTC. Amino acids: CASSKGSPQETQYF.

The chain links TRBV24-1 to TRBJ2-1; 7 bases fit TRBD1. The V segment lost 3 bases and the J segment 4 bases; nucleotides outside the gene matches: 8. This CDR3 has 16 residues. CDR1 is KGHDR, CDR2 SFDVKD, per germline. CDR3 residues: CATSDIPTGPYNEQFF. The CDR3 nucleotides read TGTGCCACCAGTGATATCCCGACAGGGCCGTACAATGAGCAGTTCTTC.

The J gene is TRBJ1-1, the V gene TRBV28; tentatively, D is TRBD1 (5 bases). Trimming pared 1 base from V and 3 bases from J, leaving 9 bases between. The V gene's germline CDR1 is MDHEN and CDR2 SYDVKM. This CDR3 is built from 14 residues. This CDR3 reads CASSLYRWDTEAFF. As DNA, the CDR3 is TGTGCCAGCAGTTTATACAGGTGGGACACTGAAGCTTTCTTT.

This clonotype was recorded many times. This chain connects TRBV6-2 or TRBV6-3 to TRBJ1-2; D call uncertain. This CDR3 comprises 13 residues. The germline gives CDR1 MNHEY, CDR2 SVGEGT. Between the trimmed V and J ends, which lost 0 bases and 4 bases, there was a span of 6 bases. The CDR3 here is CASSYSTLYGYTF. The CDR3 bases are TGTGCCAGCAGTTACTCGACACTCTATGGCTACACCTTC.

With regard to this clonotype: One end of the junction is discordant with germline, which a read error may explain. The V call is TRBV7-9, the J call TRBJ2-5; 9 nucleotides match TRBD1. Germline CDR1 and CDR2: SEHNR and FQNEAQ (reference sequence). The CDR3 is made up of 15 amino acids. Here the CDR3 reads CAGSLGGTGWETQYF. In DNA, the CDR3 is TGTGCCGGCAGCTTAGGCGGGACAGGGTGGGAGACCCAGTACTTC.

This clonotype was counted only a few times. The chain employs TRBV5-1 and TRBJ1-2; no definite D call. CDR3 length: 13 amino acids. CDR1 is SGHRS, CDR2 YFSETQ, per germline. The germline V and J ends were trimmed by 0 bases and 6 bases, with 9 bases remaining between them. The CDR3 loop reads CASSLGTRDGYTF. DNA of the CDR3: TGCGCCAGCAGCTTGGGGACCCGAGATGGCTACACCTTC.

V and J are TRBV7-2 and TRBJ2-7, with D unclear. V was cut by 3 bases and J by 0 bases, with 9 bases left in between. CDR1 is SGHTA and CDR2 is FQGNSA in the germline V gene. The CDR3 extends over 14 amino acids. CDR3 sequence reads: CASSLSQLSYEQYF. The CDR3 coding sequence is TGTGCCAGCAGCTTGTCGCAGCTCTCCTACGAGCAGTACTTC. The variable domain in full, with the rest retrieved from reference TRBV7-2 and TRBJ2-7, is GAGVSQSPSNKVTEKGKDVELRCDPISGHTALYWYRQSLGQGLEFLIYFQGNSAPDKSGLPSDRFSAERTGGSVSTLTIQRTQQEDSAVYLCASSLSQLSYEQYFGPGTRLTVT.

A few counts support this clonotype. The rearrangement uses TRBV7-3 and TRBJ2-1; 9 bases fit TRBD2. Losses at the gene ends were 3 bases for V and 7 bases for J; bases not matched to a gene: 7. Germline-derived CDR1 and CDR2 are SGHTA and FQGTGA. CDR3 length: 15 residues. The CDR3, as DNA: TGTGCCAGCAGCTTGCAGGGGACTAGCCTAAATGAGCAGTTCTTC. It specifies CASSLQGTSLNEQFF. Complete variable domain (other parts from reference TRBV7-3 and TRBJ2-1): GAGVSQTPSNKVTEKGKYVELRCDPISGHTALYWYRQSLGQGPEFLIYFQGTGAADDSGLPNDRFFAVRPEGSVSTLKIQRTERGDSAVYLCASSLQGTSLNEQFFGPGTRLTVL.

This clonotype has only a few counts. This chain uses TRBV6-2 or TRBV6-3 with TRBJ2-5, with D maybe TRBD2 (5 bases). V dropped 3 bases and J dropped 1 base, with 12 bases sitting between them. Germline assignment: CDR1 MNHEY and CDR2 SVGEGT. There are 15 residues in the CDR3. The CDR3 DNA follows: TGTGCCAGCAGTTATGATCGGAGGTCCCAAGAGACCCAGTACTTC. It encodes CASSYDRRSQETQYF.

A remark on this clonotype: Germline is not matched at one junction end, which may reflect a read error. The genes are TRBV5-4 and TRBJ2-7; D assignment may be TRBD1 or TRBD2 (5 bases each). Germline V gene sequence: CDR1 SGHNT, CDR2 YYREEE (reference sequence). CDR3 size: 13 residues. CDR3 bases: TGTGCCAGCAGCCTTCTGCCGGGACCAGTTAAAGACTTC. Its protein product is CASSLLPGPVKDF. Supplemented by reference TRBV5-4 and TRBJ2-7, the full variable domain reads ETGVTQSPTHLIKTRGQQVTLRCSSQSGHNTVSWYQQALGQGPQFIFQYYREEENGRGNFPPRFSGLQFPNYSSELNVNALELDDSALYLCASSLLPGPVKDFGPGTRLTVT.

This chain joins TRBV9 and TRBJ1-4, with D unclear. Deletions cut 1 base from V and 0 bases from J, with 7 bases between. This CDR3 has 15 amino acids. Germline-derived CDR1 and CDR2 are SGDLS and YYNGEE. DNA for the CDR3: TGTGCCAGCAGCGTAATGGCCACAACTAATGAAAAACTGTTTTTT. Its translation: CASSVMATTNEKLFF.

CDR3 amino acids: CASSQVRGRTGELFF. The CDR3 bases are TGCGCCAGCAGCCAAGTGCGGGGGAGGACCGGGGAGCTGTTTTTT. The J gene is TRBJ2-2, the V gene TRBV4-1, with TRBD2 identical over 7 bases. Germline V gene data show CDR1 as MGHRA and CDR2 as YSYEKL. V dropped 1 base and J dropped 5; count of bases not matched to a gene: 4. CDR3 size: 15 residues.

This clonotype was counted many times. This chain uses TRBV20-1 with TRBJ1-3; perhaps TRBD1 as D (5 bases). Trimming pared 0 bases from V and 0 bases from J, leaving 9 bases between. The CDR3 is 15 residues long. Per germline, CDR1 DFQATT and CDR2 SNEGSKA (reference sequence). The CDR3 region has the DNA TGCAGTGCTAGAGATTTCAGGGACTCTGGAAACACCATATATTTT. Amino acid sequence: CSARDFRDSGNTIYF.

This clonotype is labeled medium-sized (0.01 to 0.1%). CDR3 sequence: CASSLSQGGNEQFF. In nucleotides, the CDR3 is TGCGCCAGCAGCTTGAGTCAGGGGGGGAATGAGCAGTTCTTC. J is TRBJ2-1 and V is TRBV5-1; D may be TRBD1 or TRBD2 (7 bases each). V lost 1 base and J 7 bases, leaving 12 bases between the germline ends. Germline-derived CDR1 and CDR2 are SGHRS and YFSETQ. The CDR3 is 14 residues long.